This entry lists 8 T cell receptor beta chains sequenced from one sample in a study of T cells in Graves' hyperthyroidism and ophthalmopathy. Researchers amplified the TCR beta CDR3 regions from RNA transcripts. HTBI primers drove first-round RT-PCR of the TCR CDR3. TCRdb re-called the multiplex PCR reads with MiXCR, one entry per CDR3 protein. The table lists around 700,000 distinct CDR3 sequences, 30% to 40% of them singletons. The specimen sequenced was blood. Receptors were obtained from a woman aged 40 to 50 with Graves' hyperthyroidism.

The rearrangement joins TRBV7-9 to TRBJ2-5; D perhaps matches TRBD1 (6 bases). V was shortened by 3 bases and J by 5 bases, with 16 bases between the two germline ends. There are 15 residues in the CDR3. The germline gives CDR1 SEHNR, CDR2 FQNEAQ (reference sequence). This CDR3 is CASSFRDTDRETQYF. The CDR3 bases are TGTGCCAGCAGCTTCAGGGACACAGATCGGGAGACCCAGTACTTC.

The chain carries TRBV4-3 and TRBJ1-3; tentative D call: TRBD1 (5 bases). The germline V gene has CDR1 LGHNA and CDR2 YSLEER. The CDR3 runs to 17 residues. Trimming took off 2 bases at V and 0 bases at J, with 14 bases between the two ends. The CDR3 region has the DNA TGCGCCAGCAGCCAAATCGGACGGGGCCTCTCTGGAAACACCATATATTTT. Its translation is CASSQIGRGLSGNTIYF.

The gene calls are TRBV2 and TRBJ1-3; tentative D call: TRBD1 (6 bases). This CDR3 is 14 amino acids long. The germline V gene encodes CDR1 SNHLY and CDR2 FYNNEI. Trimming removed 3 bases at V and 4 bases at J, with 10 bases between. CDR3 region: CASSDWGPGNTIYF. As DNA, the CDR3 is TGTGCCAGCAGTGACTGGGGGCCCGGAAACACCATATATTTT.

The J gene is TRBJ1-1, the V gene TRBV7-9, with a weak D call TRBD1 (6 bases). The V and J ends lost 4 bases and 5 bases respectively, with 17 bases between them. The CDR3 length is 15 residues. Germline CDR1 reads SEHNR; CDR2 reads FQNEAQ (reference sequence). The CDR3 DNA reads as TGTGCCAGCAGCTCAGGGCCAGGGGTCGGGACTGAAGCTTTCTTT. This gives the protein CASSSGPGVGTEAFF.

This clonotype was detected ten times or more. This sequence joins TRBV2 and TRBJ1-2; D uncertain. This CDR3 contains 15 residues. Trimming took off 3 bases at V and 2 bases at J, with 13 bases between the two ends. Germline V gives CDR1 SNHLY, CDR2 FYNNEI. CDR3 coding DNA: TGTGCCAGCAGTGATATATTAAGCCAGAACTATGGCTACACCTTC. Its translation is CASSDILSQNYGYTF.

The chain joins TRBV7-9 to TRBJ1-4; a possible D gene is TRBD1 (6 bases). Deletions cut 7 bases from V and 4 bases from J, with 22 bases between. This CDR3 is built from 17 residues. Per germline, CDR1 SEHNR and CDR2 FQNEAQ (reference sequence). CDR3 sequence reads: CASTPLGRQGHNEKLFF. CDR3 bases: TGTGCCAGCACCCCCCTAGGGCGGCAGGGGCATAATGAAAAACTGTTTTTT.

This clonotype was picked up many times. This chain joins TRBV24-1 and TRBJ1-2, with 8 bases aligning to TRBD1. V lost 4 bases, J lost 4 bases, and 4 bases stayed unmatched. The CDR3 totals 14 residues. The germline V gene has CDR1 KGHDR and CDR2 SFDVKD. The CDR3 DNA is TGTGCCACCAGTGACCCGGGACAGGTCTATGGCTACACCTTC. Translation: CATSDPGQVYGYTF.

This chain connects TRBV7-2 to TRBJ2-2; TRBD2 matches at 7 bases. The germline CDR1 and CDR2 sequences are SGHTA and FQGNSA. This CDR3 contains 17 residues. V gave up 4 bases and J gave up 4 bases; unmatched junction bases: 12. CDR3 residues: CASSSTWGRASTGELFF. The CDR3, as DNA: TGTGCCAGCAGCTCCACCTGGGGGAGGGCGAGCACCGGGGAGCTGTTTTTT. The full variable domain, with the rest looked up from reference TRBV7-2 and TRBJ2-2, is GAGVSQSPSNKVTEKGKDVELRCDPISGHTALYWYRQSLGQGLEFLIYFQGNSAPDKSGLPSDRFSAERTGGSVSTLTIQRTQQEDSAVYLCASSSTWGRASTGELFFGEGSRLTVL.